This T cell receptor (beta chain) was sequenced in a study of Ad26.COV2.S vaccination and SARS-CoV-2 variants. About the research overall: Once, or twice with 56 days between doses, Ad26.COV2.S was given intramuscularly. General study results and limits: Vaccine and placebo recipients had similar non-spike TCR breadth.

Produced via immunoSEQ multiplex PCR; TCRdb's table is partial and in-frame only. The sample carries approximately 300,000 clones, over 80% recorded once. Concerning this clone: The antigen is undetermined.

Indicated treatment: around 19 received Ad26.COV2.S at low or high dose, single or two shots; about 5 received placebo; per-sample allocation not given. Repertoires come from day 63 after the first vaccine or placebo injection. The CDR3 has 15 amino acids. Trimming took off 6 bases at V and 4 bases at J, with 16 bases between the two ends. The germline gives CDR1 LNHNV, CDR2 YYDKDF (reference sequence). The chain has TRBV15 and TRBJ1-5, with D perhaps TRBD1 (5 bases). The sample was peripheral blood, taken in a trial of Ad26.COV2.S vaccine versus placebo. This TCR was recovered from a person aged 18-65 years who received the Ad26.COV2.S COVID-19 vaccine or a placebo. CDR3 DNA sequence: TGTGCCACCAGGGCCCCCGGGGGGATGAATCAGCCCCAGCATTTT. As protein: CATRAPGGMNQPQHF. The full variable domain, completed using reference TRBV15 and TRBJ1-5, is DAMVIQNPRYQVTQFGKPVTLSCSQTLNHNVMYWYQQKSSQAPKLLFHYYDKDFNNEADTPDNFQSRRPNTSFCFLDIRSPGLGDTAMYLCATRAPGGMNQPQHFGDGTRLSIL.